The source of this T cell receptor (beta chain) is a study of T-cell memory formation after mild COVID-19. Study as a whole: Each donor largely had its own TCR clusters.

Constant-segment primers served in 5'RACE that generated TCR alpha and TCR beta cDNA libraries bearing sample barcodes and UMIs. TCRdb processed the 5' RACE reads anew with MiXCR; each CDR3 protein has one entry. The table has just under 350,000 distinct CDR3 sequences, over 10% seen once. Trimming took 10 bases from V and 7 from J, leaving 11 bases between them. The germline gives CDR1 SEHNR, CDR2 FQNEAQ (reference sequence). This CDR3 has 11 amino acids. The clonotype was recovered from a man younger than 35 who had mild COVID-19 (a few samples of this study predate the infection). Cell type and time point are not known. The chain links TRBV7-9 to TRBJ2-1, with D unclear. The specimen was PBMCs or a T cell subset sorted from them (not recorded which). CDR3 nucleotides: TGTGCCACTTCCCTGGGTAATGAGCAGTTCTTC. Translation: CATSLGNEQFF.